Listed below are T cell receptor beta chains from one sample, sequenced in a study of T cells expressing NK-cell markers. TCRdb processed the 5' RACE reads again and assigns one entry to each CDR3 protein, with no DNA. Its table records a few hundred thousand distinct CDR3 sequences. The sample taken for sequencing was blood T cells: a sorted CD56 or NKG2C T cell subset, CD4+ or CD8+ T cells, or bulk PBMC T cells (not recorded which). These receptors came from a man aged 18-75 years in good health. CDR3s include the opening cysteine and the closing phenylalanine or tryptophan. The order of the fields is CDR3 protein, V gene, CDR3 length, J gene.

cdr3_aa: CASSQEGTGSNYGYTF
v_call: TRBV4-1
cdr3_length: 16
j_call: TRBJ1-2

cdr3_aa: CASSSGSSGIYNEQFF
v_call: TRBV5-1
cdr3_length: 16
j_call: TRBJ2-1

cdr3_aa: CASQHPGTTGELFF
v_call: TRBV4-1
cdr3_length: 14
j_call: TRBJ2-2

cdr3_aa: CASSPRTDSGNTIYF
v_call: TRBV3-1
cdr3_length: 15
j_call: TRBJ1-3

cdr3_aa: CASTGQGVPGELFF
v_call: TRBV2
cdr3_length: 14
j_call: TRBJ2-2

cdr3_aa: CASSLIAYNEQFF
v_call: TRBV5-5
cdr3_length: 13
j_call: TRBJ2-1

cdr3_aa: CASSHPGTSGGADTQYF
v_call: TRBV2
cdr3_length: 17
j_call: TRBJ2-3

cdr3_aa: CASSSGTGMTYEQYF
v_call: TRBV5-1
cdr3_length: 15
j_call: TRBJ2-7

cdr3_aa: CASSLVGGWGSSYEQYF
v_call: TRBV27
cdr3_length: 17
j_call: TRBJ2-7

cdr3_aa: CASSLRTDNSYEQYF
v_call: TRBV5-1
cdr3_length: 15
j_call: TRBJ2-7

cdr3_aa: CASSLVRGARDEQYF
v_call: TRBV12-3/TRBV12-4
cdr3_length: 15
j_call: TRBJ2-7

cdr3_aa: CSASPLAGGSYEQYF
v_call: TRBV20-1
cdr3_length: 15
j_call: TRBJ2-7

cdr3_aa: CASSRTGGHQPQHF
v_call: TRBV6-2/TRBV6-3
cdr3_length: 14
j_call: TRBJ1-5

cdr3_aa: CSESLGPEAFF
v_call: TRBV29-1
cdr3_length: 11
j_call: TRBJ1-1

cdr3_aa: CSARGGGAFNSPLHF
v_call: TRBV20-1
cdr3_length: 15
j_call: TRBJ1-6

cdr3_aa: CASSFIRDRLDEQYF
v_call: TRBV5-5
cdr3_length: 15
j_call: TRBJ2-7

cdr3_aa: CASTSGSGGQETQYF
v_call: TRBV7-6
cdr3_length: 15
j_call: TRBJ2-5

cdr3_aa: CASSLERPGEKLFF
v_call: TRBV5-1
cdr3_length: 14
j_call: TRBJ1-4

cdr3_aa: CASSEVTANFEAFF
v_call: TRBV6-1
cdr3_length: 14
j_call: TRBJ1-1

cdr3_aa: CSARDRGRVLVETQYF
v_call: TRBV20-1
cdr3_length: 16
j_call: TRBJ2-5

cdr3_aa: CAIIATGDKNIQYF
v_call: TRBV10-3
cdr3_length: 14
j_call: TRBJ2-4

cdr3_aa: CASSQDSLAGGQDEQFF
v_call: TRBV3-1
cdr3_length: 17
j_call: TRBJ2-1

cdr3_aa: CASAPSGQRIGETQYF
v_call: TRBV12-5
cdr3_length: 16
j_call: TRBJ2-5

cdr3_aa: CSARPGQGANYEQYF
v_call: TRBV20-1
cdr3_length: 15
j_call: TRBJ2-7

cdr3_aa: CASSSPTRDEQYF
v_call: TRBV11-2
cdr3_length: 13
j_call: TRBJ2-7

cdr3_aa: CASSPGAVGNTIYF
v_call: TRBV5-5
cdr3_length: 14
j_call: TRBJ1-3

cdr3_aa: CASVLAGGSTDTQYF
v_call: TRBV7-9
cdr3_length: 15
j_call: TRBJ2-3

cdr3_aa: CASSNSGPSGANVLTF
v_call: TRBV5-1
cdr3_length: 16
j_call: TRBJ2-6